This T cell receptor (beta chain) was profiled in a study of CD8 T cells in ankylosing spondylitis. Each CDR3 protein gets one entry after TCRdb re-called the 5' RACE reads with MiXCR. The profile shows 700,000 or so distinct CDR3 sequences, under 20% of them singletons. The CDR3 is 14 amino acids. V lost 7 bases, J lost 5 bases, and 18 bases lay in between. Germline V gives CDR1 LNHDA, CDR2 SQIVND (reference sequence). Whole-study results and caveats: Earlier literature documents some of the motif variants in reactive arthritis synovial fluid and blood. It appeared that ankylosing spondylitis blood was characterized by a TCR beta motif of several highly homologous variants. Reportedly, disease-linked clones are significantly enriched in ankylosing spondylitis patients' matched synovial fluid.

Comments on this clonotype: The antigen is unknown.

The V and J genes are TRBV19 and TRBJ2-7; a possible D gene is TRBD1 (6 bases). The sequencing sample was made of blood, either unsorted or a sorted T cell fraction (not recorded which). This receptor was taken from a male donor with ankylosing spondylitis. CDR3 DNA sequence: TGTGCCAGTAAGGGCTACAACAGGGTGGACGAGCAGTACTTC. Protein sequence: CASKGYNRVDEQYF.